This T cell receptor (beta chain) was sequenced during a study of blood T cells in healthy people across ages. General observations from the study: Long-lived donors had more naive CD4+ cells and higher diversity than aged donors.

As concerns this clonotype: Its antigen is unidentified.

Trimming removed 8 bases from V and 2 bases from J, with 11 bases in between. This CDR3 is 13 amino acids long. Per germline, CDR1 KGHDR and CDR2 SFDVKD. Per sample, a minimum of 7 million PBMCs were isolated. No fewer than 5.5 micrograms of total RNA were isolated from every sample. For the second PCR, which ran for roughly 6 to 12 cycles, a sample-barcoded 5' primer and a J-beta primer mix were used. Tags on each cDNA molecule came from a template-switch adaptor with 12 random nucleotides. Via MiXCR, TCRdb re-called the 5' RACE reads, giving one row per CDR3 protein. The profile covers 2 million or so distinct CDR3 sequences, with around half appearing a single time and less than 2.5% taken by the ten largest.

This rearrangement joins TRBV24-1 to TRBJ2-5; D might be TRBD2 (6 bases). This TCR was sampled from a woman in her thirties or forties in good health. The sequenced sample consisted of blood. The chain's CDR3 is CATTTGLQETQYF. The CDR3 DNA is TGTGCCACCACAACGGGACTGCAAGAGACCCAGTACTTC.